The clone carrying this T cell receptor (beta chain) was seen a few times. Its antigen is unknown. This entry is derived from a study of blood T cells in healthy people across ages. Study overall: Roughly one uniquely barcoded beta molecule per two T cells was captured. Overall study results and limits: Compared with aged donors, long-lived donors showed fewer expanded clones, suggesting selection. The donors' CMV status was not determined, possibly confounding changes in expanded clonotypes.

The CDR3 is 14 amino acids. CDR1 is MGHRA and CDR2 is YSYEKL in the germline V gene. The germline V and J ends were trimmed by 5 bases and 0 bases, with 10 bases remaining between them. The use of a sample-barcoded 5' primer and a J-beta primer mix characterized a second PCR of 7 to 11 cycles. Each TCR beta cDNA got a 12-nucleotide random molecular identifier. Via MiXCR, TCRdb re-called the 5' RACE reads, giving one row per CDR3 protein. The sample shows 1.5 million to 2 million distinct CDR3 sequences, almost 35% of them seen only once. The TCR comes from a woman aged 25 to 45 in good health. This sequence joins TRBV4-1 and TRBJ2-5; the D is unclear. Sequencing input: blood. The CDR3, as DNA: TGCGCCAGCAGCGGCCGGGCCTACCAAGAGACCCAGTACTTC. Encoded protein: CASSGRAYQETQYF.